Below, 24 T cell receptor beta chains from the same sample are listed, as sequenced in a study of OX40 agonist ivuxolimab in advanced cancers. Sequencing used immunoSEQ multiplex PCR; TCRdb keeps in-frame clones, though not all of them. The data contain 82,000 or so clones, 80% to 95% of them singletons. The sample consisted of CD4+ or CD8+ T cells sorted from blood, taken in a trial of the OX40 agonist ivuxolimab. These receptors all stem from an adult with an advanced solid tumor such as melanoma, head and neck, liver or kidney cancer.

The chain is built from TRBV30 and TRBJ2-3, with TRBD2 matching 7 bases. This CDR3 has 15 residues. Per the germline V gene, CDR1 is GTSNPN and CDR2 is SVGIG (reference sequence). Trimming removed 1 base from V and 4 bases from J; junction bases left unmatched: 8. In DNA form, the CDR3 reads TGTGCCTGGAGTGGCCAGGGCGGGAGAGCAGATACGCAGTATTTT. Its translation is CAWSGQGGRADTQYF.

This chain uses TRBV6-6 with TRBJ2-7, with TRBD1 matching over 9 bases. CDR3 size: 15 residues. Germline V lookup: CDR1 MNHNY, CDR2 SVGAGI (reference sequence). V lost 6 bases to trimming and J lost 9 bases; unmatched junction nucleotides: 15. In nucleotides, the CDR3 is TGTGCCAGCAGATCCGAACAGGGGGCCTACTCGGGGCAGTACTTC. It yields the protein CASRSEQGAYSGQYF.

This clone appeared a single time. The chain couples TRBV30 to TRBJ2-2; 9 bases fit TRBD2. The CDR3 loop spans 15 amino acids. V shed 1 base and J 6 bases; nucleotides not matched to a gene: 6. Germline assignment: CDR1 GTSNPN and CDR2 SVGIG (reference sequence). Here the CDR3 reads CAWSGQGGRAGELFF. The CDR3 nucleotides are TGTGCCTGGAGTGGCCAAGGCGGGAGGGCCGGGGAGCTGTTTTTT. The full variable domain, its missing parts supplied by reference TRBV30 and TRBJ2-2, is SQTIHQWPATLVQPVGSPLSLECTVEGTSNPNLYWYRQAAGRGLQLLFYSVGIGQISSEVPQNLSASRPQDRQFILSSKKLLLSDSGFYLCAWSGQGGRAGELFFGEGSRLTVL.

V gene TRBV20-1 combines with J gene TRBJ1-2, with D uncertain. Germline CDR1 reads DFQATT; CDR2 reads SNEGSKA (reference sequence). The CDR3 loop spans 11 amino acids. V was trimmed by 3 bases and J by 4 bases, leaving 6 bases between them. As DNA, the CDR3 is TGCAGTGCTAGGCTGACCTATGGCTACACCTTC. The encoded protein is CSARLTYGYTF.

CDR3 loop: CASSYTGLMNTEAFF. The CDR3, as DNA: TGTGCCAGCAGTTACACCGGACTCATGAACACTGAAGCTTTCTTT. The chain has TRBV6-5 and TRBJ1-1; D not resolved. Germline values: CDR1 MNHEY, CDR2 SVGAGI. CDR3 length: 15 amino acids. The V and J ends lost 2 bases and 0 bases respectively, with 10 bases between them.

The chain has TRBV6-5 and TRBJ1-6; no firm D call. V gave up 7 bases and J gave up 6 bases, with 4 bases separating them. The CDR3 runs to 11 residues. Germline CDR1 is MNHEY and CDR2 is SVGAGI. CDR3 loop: CASKSNSPLHF. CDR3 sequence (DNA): TGTGCCAGCAAATCTAATTCACCCCTCCACTTT.

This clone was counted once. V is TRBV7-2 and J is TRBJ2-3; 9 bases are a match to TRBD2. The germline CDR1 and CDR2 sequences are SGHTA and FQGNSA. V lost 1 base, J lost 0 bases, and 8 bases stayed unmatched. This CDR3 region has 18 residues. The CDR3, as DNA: TGTGCCAGCAGCTTAGTCCTAGCGGGGACTACTAGCACAGATACGCAGTATTTT. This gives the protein CASSLVLAGTTSTDTQYF.

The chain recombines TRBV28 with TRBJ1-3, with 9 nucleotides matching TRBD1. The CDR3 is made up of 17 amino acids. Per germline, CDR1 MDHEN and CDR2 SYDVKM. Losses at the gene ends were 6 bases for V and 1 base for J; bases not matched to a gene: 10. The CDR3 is CASRKGQGILSGNTIYF. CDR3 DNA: TGTGCCAGCAGGAAAGGACAGGGGATACTTTCTGGAAACACCATATATTTT. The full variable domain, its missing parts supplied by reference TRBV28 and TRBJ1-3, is DVKVTQSSRYLVKRTGEKVFLECVQDMDHENMFWYRQDPGLGLRLIYFSYDVKMKEKGDIPEGYSVSREKKERFSLILESASTNQTSMYLCASRKGQGILSGNTIYFGEGSWLTVV.

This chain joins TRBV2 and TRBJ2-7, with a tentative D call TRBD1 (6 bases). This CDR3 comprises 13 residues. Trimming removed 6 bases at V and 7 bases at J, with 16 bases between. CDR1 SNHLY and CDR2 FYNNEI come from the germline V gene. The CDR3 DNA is TGTGCCAGCAGACTCACAGGGTCCGGGGAGCAGTACTTC. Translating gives CASRLTGSGEQYF.

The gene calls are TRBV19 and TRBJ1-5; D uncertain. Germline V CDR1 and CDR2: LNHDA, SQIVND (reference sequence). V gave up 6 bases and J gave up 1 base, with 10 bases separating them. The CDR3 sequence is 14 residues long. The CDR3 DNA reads TGTGCCAGTAGCATCGAACAGAGCAATCAGCCCCAGCATTTT. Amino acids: CASSIEQSNQPQHF.

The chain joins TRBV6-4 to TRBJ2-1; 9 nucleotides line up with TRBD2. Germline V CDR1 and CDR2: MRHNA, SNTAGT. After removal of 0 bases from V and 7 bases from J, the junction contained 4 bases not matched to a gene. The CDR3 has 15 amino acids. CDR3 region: CASSDSGTSRNEQFF. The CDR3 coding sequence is TGTGCCAGCAGTGACTCCGGGACTAGCCGGAATGAGCAGTTCTTC.

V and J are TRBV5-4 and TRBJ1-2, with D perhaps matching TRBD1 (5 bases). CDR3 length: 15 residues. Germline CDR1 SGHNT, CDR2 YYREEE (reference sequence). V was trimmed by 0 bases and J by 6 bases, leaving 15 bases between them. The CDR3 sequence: CASSLGGPVYDGYTF. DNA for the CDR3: TGTGCCAGCAGCTTGGGGGGCCCCGTCTACGATGGCTACACCTTC.

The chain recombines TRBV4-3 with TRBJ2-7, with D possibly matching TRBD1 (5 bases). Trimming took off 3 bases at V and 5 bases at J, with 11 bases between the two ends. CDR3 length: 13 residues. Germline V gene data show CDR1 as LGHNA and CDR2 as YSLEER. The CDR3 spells CASSQQQGNEQYF. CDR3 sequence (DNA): TGCGCCAGCAGCCAGCAGCAGGGAAACGAGCAGTACTTC.

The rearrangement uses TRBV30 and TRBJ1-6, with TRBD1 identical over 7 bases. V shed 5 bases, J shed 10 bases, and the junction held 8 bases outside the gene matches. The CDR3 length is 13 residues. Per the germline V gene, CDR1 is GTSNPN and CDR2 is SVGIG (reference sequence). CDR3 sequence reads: CAWEGQPASPLHF. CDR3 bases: TGTGCCTGGGAGGGACAGCCGGCATCACCCCTCCACTTT.

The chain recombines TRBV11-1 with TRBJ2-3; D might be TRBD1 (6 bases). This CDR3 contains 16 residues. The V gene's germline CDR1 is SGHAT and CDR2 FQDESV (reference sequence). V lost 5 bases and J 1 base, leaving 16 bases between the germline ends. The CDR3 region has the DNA TGTGCCAGCAGCCCCGCTTGGGGGCCTGGCACAGATACGCAGTATTTT. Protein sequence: CASSPAWGPGTDTQYF. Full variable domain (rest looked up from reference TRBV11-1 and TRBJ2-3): EAEVAQSPRYKITEKSQAVAFWCDPISGHATLYWYRQILGQGPELLVQFQDESVVDDSQLPKDRFSAERLKGVDSTLKIQPAELGDSAMYLCASSPAWGPGTDTQYFGPGTRLTVL.

The CDR3 sequence is CASSTLAESYEQYF. CDR3 DNA sequence: TGTGCCAGCAGTACCCTAGCGGAGTCCTACGAGCAGTACTTC. V gene TRBV27 combines with J gene TRBJ2-7; 7 bases agree with TRBD2. The CDR3 loop spans 14 amino acids. Germline CDR1 and CDR2: MNHEY and SMNVEV (reference sequence). V trimming: 5 bases; J trimming: 1 base; junction bases outside the gene matches: 5.

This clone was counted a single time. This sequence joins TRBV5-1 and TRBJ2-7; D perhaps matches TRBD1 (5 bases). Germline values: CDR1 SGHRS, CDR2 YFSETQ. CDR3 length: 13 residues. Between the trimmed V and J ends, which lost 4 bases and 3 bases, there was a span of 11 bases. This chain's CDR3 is CASSNIQGYEQYF. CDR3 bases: TGCGCCAGCAGCAACATTCAGGGCTACGAGCAGTACTTC.

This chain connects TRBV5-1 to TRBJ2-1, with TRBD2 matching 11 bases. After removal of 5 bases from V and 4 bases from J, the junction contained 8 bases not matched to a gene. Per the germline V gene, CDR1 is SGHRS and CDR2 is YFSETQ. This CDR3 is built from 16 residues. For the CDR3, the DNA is TGCGCCAGCAGTCGGGTGGGGACTAGCGGTTACAATGAGCAGTTCTTC. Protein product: CASSRVGTSGYNEQFF.

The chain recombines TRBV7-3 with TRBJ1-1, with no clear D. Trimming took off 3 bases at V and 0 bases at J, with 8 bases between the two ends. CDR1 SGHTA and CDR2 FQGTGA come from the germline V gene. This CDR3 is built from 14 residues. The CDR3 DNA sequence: TGTGCCAGCAGCTTTTCAGGATTGAACACTGAAGCTTTCTTT. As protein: CASSFSGLNTEAFF.

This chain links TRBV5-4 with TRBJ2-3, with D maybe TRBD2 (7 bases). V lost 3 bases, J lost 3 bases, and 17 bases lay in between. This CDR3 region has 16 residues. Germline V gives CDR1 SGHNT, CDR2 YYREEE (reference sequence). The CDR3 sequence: CASSWRGLAETDTQYF. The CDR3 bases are TGTGCCAGCAGCTGGCGGGGGCTAGCGGAAACAGATACGCAGTATTTT. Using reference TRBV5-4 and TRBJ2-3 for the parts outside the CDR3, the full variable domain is ETGVTQSPTHLIKTRGQQVTLRCSSQSGHNTVSWYQQALGQGPQFIFQYYREEENGRGNFPPRFSGLQFPNYSSELNVNALELDDSALYLCASSWRGLAETDTQYFGPGTRLTVL.

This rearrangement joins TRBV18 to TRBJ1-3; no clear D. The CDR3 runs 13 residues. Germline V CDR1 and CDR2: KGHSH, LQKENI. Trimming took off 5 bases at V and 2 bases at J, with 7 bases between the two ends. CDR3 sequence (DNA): TGTGCCAGCTCATCCACTCCTGGAAACACCATATATTTT. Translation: CASSSTPGNTIYF.

CDR3 in DNA: TGTGCCAGCAGTCATGACCGGATTGGAAACACCATATATTTT. Encoded protein: CASSHDRIGNTIYF. This sequence joins TRBV6-5 and TRBJ1-3; no reliable D call. The CDR3 contains 14 residues. Germline V gene lookup returns CDR1 MNHEY and CDR2 SVGAGI. V was shortened by 5 bases and J by 3 bases, with 11 bases between the two germline ends.

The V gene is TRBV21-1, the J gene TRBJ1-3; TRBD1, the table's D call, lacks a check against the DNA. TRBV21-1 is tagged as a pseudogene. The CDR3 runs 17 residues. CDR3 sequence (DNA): TGTGCCAGCAGCCCCCCTCCGGGACAGGGGGCTGGAAACACCATATATTTT. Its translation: CASSPPPGQGAGNTIYF.

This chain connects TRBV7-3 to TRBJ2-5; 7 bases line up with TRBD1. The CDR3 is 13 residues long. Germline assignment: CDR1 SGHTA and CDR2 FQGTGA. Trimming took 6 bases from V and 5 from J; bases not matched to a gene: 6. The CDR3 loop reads CASSRGQSETQYF. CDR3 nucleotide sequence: TGTGCCAGCAGTCGGGGACAGTCGGAGACCCAGTACTTC.